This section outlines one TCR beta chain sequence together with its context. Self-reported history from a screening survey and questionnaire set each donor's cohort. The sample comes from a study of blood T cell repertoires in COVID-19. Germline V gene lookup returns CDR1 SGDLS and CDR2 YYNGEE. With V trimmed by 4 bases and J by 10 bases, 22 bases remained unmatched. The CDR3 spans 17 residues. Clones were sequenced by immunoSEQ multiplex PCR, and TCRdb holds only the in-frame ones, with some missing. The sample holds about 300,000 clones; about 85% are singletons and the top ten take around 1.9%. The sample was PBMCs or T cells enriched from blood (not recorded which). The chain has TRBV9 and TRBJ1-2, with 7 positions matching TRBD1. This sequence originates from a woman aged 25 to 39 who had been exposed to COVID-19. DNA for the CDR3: TGTGCCAGCAGCAGTCGCATTCTCGGTCTAACAGGGGATTTCTACACCTTC. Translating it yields CASSSRILGLTGDFYTF. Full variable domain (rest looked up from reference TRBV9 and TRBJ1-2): DSGVTQTPKHLITATGQRVTLRCSPRSGDLSVYWYQQSLDQGLQFLIQYYNGEERAKGNILERFSAQQFPDLHSELNLSSLELGDSALYFCASSSRILGLTGDFYTFGSGTRLTVV.